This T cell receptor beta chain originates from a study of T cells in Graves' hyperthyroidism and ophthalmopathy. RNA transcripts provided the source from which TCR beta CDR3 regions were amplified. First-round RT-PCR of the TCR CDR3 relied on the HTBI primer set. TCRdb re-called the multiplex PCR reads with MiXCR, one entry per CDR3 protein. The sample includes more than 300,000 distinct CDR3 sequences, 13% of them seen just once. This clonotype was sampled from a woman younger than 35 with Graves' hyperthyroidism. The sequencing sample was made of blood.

The CDR3 bases are TGTGCCAGCAGCAGGGACCATTTGGCCGGCATCCGAGTTGGGGAGCTGTTTTTT. This translates into CASSRDHLAGIRVGELFF. This chain uses TRBV7-3 with TRBJ2-2; either TRBD1 or TRBD2 may supply D (5 bases each). The CDR3 has 18 amino acids. The V gene's germline CDR1 is SGHTA and CDR2 FQGTGA. V lost 5 bases to trimming and J lost 8 bases, with 27 bases between them.